Included here is one T cell receptor beta chain sequence, with context. The data were produced by immunoSEQ multiplex PCR, yet TCRdb's version contains in-frame clones alone and is incomplete. The sample has fewer than 150,000 clones; around 90% are singletons. The data derive from a study of control samples from healthy donors and cancer patients. Trimming removed 3 bases from V and 7 bases from J, with 4 bases in between. CDR1 is SGHNT and CDR2 is YENEEA in the germline V gene. CDR3 length equals 11 residues. The source is a man aged 18 to 29 in good health. This chain joins TRBV11-3 and TRBJ2-1; D gene ambiguous. The sequenced sample was blood. The CDR3 is CASSLGNEQFF. CDR3 in DNA: TGTGCCAGCAGCTTGGGGAATGAGCAGTTCTTC.